A single T cell receptor (beta chain) is shown here with its context. Per the study methods: From reference gene primer amplification, estimates of nucleated cell counts were derived. The table came from immunoSEQ multiplex PCR; TCRdb's copy has only in-frame clones and leaves some out. V and J calls and clone size are given by that table; D and trimming were obtained from the DNA. The sample holds over 200,000 clones, roughly 85% seen once. V gave up 5 bases and J gave up 3 bases; unmatched junction bases: 9. The CDR3 has 16 amino acids. Germline-derived CDR1 and CDR2 are MDHEN and SYDVKM. This entry belongs to a study of blood T cell repertoires in COVID-19. Turning to the study itself: Researchers got acute and convalescent COVID-19 samples from the United States, Italy and Spain.

Sequenced material: peripheral blood. The V call is TRBV28, the J call TRBJ2-1, with TRBD2 identical over 8 bases. The sequence was collected from an older woman with active or convalescent COVID-19. CDR3 coding DNA: TGTGCCAGCAGTCCTCCGGGAGCGGGAGTCTACAATGAGCAGTTCTTC. It encodes CASSPPGAGVYNEQFF. The full variable domain, with the rest looked up from reference TRBV28 and TRBJ2-1, is DVKVTQSSRYLVKRTGEKVFLECVQDMDHENMFWYRQDPGLGLRLIYFSYDVKMKEKGDIPEGYSVSREKKERFSLILESASTNQTSMYLCASSPPGAGVYNEQFFGPGTRLTVL.